Presented here are 4 T cell receptor beta chains from one specimen sequenced in a study of T cells after yellow fever vaccination. TCRdb processed the 5' RACE reads anew with MiXCR; each CDR3 protein has one entry. Of hundreds of thousands of distinct CDR3 sequences in the sample, roughly 19% were seen once. This specimen consisted of PBMCs, obtained 15 days after the yellow fever booster vaccination. The source of these receptors is a man aged 25-45 years who received the YFV17D yellow fever vaccine.

The sample holds a few counts of this clonotype. The chain combines TRBV12-3 or TRBV12-4 with TRBJ2-7; 9 bases are shared with TRBD2. Unmatched junction bases numbered 3, after V lost 3 bases and J lost 3 bases. The CDR3 spans 14 residues. For the CDR3, the DNA is TGTGCCAGCAGTTTTAATAGCGGGGGCTACGAGCAGTACTTC. As protein: CASSFNSGGYEQYF.

This clonotype was recorded a few times. The genes are TRBV14 and TRBJ2-7; no clear D gene. V dropped 4 bases and J dropped 0 bases, with 13 bases sitting between them. This CDR3 is 15 amino acids long. Germline V gives CDR1 SGHDN, CDR2 FVKESK. The CDR3 here is CASSPGGPFSYEQYF. In DNA form, the CDR3 reads TGTGCCAGCAGCCCCGGTGGGCCGTTCTCCTACGAGCAGTACTTC.

This clonotype was recorded a few times. The rearrangement links TRBV5-1 to TRBJ2-2, with TRBD1 as a possible D gene (5 bases). CDR1 SGHRS and CDR2 YFSETQ come from the germline V gene. V lost 1 base to trimming and J lost 3 bases, with 10 bases between them. The length of the CDR3 is 15 residues. This CDR3 is CASSLSQGDTGELFF. The CDR3 DNA sequence: TGCGCCAGCAGCTTGTCCCAGGGTGACACCGGGGAGCTGTTTTTT.

This clonotype was seen at least ten times. The gene calls are TRBV12-3 or TRBV12-4 and TRBJ1-2; a possible D gene is TRBD1 (5 bases). V dropped 5 bases and J dropped 5 bases, with 12 bases sitting between them. This CDR3 spans 13 amino acids. CDR3 coding DNA: TGTGCCAGCAGTGGCCGCGGACAATATGGCTACACCTTC. Translating it yields CASSGRGQYGYTF.